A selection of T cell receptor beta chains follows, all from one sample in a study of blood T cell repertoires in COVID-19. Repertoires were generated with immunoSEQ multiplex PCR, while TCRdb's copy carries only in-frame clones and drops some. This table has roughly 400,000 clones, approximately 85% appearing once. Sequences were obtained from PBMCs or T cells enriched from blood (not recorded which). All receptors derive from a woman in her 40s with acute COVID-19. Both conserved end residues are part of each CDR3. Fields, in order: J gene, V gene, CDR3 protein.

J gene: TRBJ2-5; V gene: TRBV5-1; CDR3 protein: CASSLRLAGGFEGETQYF
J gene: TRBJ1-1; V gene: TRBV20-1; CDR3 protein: CSASRVNTEAFF
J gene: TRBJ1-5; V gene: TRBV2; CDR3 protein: CASSDPGQSSNQPQHF
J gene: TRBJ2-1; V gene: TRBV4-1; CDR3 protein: CASSQVGGTGKFF
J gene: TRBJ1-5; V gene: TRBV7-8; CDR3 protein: CASSLRGAPQPQHF
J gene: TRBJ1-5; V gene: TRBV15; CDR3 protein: CATSRDLGTGALGVGSNQPQHF
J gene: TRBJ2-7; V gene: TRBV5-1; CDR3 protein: CASSLVAYEQYF
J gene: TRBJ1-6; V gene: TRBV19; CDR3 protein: CASSIAAQTGYNSPLHF
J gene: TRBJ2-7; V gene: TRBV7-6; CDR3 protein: CASSSTSGGAYEQYF
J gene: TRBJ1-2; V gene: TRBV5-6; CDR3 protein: CASSDSGGAFYGYTF
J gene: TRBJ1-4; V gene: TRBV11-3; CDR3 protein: CATIIQSPGGKLFF
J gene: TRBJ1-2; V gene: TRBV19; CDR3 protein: CASSILGQGYTF
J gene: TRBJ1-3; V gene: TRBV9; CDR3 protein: CASSPSMSSGNTIYF
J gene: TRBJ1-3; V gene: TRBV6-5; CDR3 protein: CASRTGGPSGNTIYF
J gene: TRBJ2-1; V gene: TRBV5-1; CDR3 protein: CASSLGPDEQFF